The T cell receptor beta chain described here comes from a study of T cell responses to AZD1222 COVID-19 vaccine. Study-level results: Nearly half of spike-specific TCRs reportedly target variant regions that are unmutated in the B.1.351 and B.1.1.7 variants.

For this clone: Its target is not known.

The method was immunoSEQ multiplex PCR; TCRdb's version includes in-frame clones alone and lacks a portion of them. The data contain about 56,000 clones, about 80% of them singletons. Analysis merged second doses at about 4 or about 12 weeks. Germline assignment: CDR1 SGHVS and CDR2 FNYEAQ. CDR3 length: 17 residues. J lost 7 bases, V lost 0 bases, and 8 bases had no gene match. This TCR derives from an adult who received the AZD1222 COVID-19 vaccine. Sequencing was performed on peripheral blood, taken 28 days after the second AZD1222 dose. This chain uses TRBV7-6 with TRBJ1-6; 8 bases agree with TRBD1. The CDR3 is CASSLALGTGENSPLHF. CDR3 nucleotide sequence: TGTGCCAGCAGCTTAGCGCTGGGGACAGGTGAAAATTCACCCCTCCACTTT.